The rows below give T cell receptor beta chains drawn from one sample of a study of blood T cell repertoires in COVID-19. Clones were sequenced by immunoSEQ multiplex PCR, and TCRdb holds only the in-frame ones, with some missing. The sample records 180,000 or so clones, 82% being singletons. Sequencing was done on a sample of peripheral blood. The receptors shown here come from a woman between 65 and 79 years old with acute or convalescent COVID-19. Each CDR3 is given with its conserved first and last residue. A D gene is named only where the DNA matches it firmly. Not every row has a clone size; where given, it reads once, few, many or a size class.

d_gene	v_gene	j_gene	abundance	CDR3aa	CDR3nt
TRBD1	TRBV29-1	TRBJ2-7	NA	CSVGQGSYEQYF	TGCAGCGTCGGACAGGGATCCTACGAGCAGTACTTC
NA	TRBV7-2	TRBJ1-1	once	CASRRQGLNTEAFF	TGTGCCAGCAGACGTCAGGGCTTGAACACTGAAGCTTTCTTT
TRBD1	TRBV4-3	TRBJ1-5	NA	CASSQGPGQEYQPQHF	TGCGCCAGCAGCCAAGGCCCAGGACAGGAGTATCAGCCCCAGCATTTT
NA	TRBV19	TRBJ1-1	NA	CASSIGNTEAFF	TGTGCCAGTAGTATCGGGAACACTGAAGCTTTCTTT
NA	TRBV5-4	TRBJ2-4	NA	CASSLDGNIQYF	TGTGCCAGCAGCTTGGACGGGAACATTCAGTACTTC
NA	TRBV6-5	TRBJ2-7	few	CASSLRQGGISEQYF	TGTGCCAGCAGCCTCAGACAGGGAGGAATCAGCGAGCAGTACTTC
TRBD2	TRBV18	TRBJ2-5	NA	CASSLRTSGGFETQYF	TGTGCCAGCTCACTCCGGACTAGCGGAGGGTTCGAGACCCAGTACTTC
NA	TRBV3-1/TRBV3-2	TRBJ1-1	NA	CASSQGRNTEAFF	TGTGCCAGCAGCCAAGGCAGGAACACTGAAGCTTTCTTT
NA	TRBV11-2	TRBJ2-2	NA	CASLGIANTGELFF	TGTGCCAGCCTCGGGATAGCGAACACCGGGGAGCTGTTTTTT
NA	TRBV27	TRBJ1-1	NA	CASSLYTPSDRTEAFF	TGTGCCAGCAGTTTATATACACCATCGGACAGAACTGAAGCTTTCTTT
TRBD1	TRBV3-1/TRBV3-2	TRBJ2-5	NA	CASSLDREETQYF	TGTGCCAGCAGCCTAGACAGGGAAGAGACCCAGTACTTC
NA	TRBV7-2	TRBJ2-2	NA	CASSLGGYTGELFF	TGTGCCAGCAGCTTAGGCGGTTACACCGGGGAGCTGTTTTTT
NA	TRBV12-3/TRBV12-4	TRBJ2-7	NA	CASSLIQGHEQYF	TGTGCCAGCAGTTTAATCCAGGGCCACGAGCAGTACTTC
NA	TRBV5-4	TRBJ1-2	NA	CASRGVNYGYTF	TGTGCCAGCAGAGGGGTTAACTATGGCTACACCTTC
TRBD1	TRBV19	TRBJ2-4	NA	CASTPGQSKNIQYF	TGTGCCAGTACCCCGGGACAGTCCAAAAACATTCAGTACTTC
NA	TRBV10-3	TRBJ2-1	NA	CAINSGVGSPDEQFF	TGTGCCATCAACTCGGGGGTTGGCTCCCCGGATGAGCAGTTCTTC
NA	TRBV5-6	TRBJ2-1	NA	CASSSGLNEQFF	TGTGCCAGCAGCTCAGGGTTAAATGAGCAGTTCTTC
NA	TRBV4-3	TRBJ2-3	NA	CASSQWTGTADTQYF	TGCGCCAGCAGCCAATGGACCGGGACTGCCGATACGCAGTATTTT
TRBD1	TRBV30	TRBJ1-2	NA	CAGEGQGVSGYTF	TGTGCCGGGGAGGGACAGGGAGTGTCTGGCTACACCTTC
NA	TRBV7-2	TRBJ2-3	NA	CASSAQVGEGTDTQYF	TGTGCCAGCAGCGCCCAGGTCGGGGAAGGGACAGATACGCAGTATTTT
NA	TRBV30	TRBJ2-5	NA	CAWSVGRETQYF	TGTGCCTGGAGTGTCGGTCGGGAGACCCAGTACTTC
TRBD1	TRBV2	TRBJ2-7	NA	CASSQGTASSYEQYF	TGTGCCAGCAGCCAAGGGACAGCGAGCTCCTACGAGCAGTACTTC
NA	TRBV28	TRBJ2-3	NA	CASSPAGQITDTQYF	TGTGCCAGCAGTCCAGCCGGACAGATCACAGATACGCAGTATTTT
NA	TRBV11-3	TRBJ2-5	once	CASSSHLGGTQYF	TGTGCCAGCAGCTCTCACCTAGGGGGGACCCAGTACTTC
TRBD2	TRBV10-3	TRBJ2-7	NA	CAISESTASGSYEQYF	TGTGCCATCAGTGAGTCGACGGCTAGCGGATCCTACGAGCAGTACTTC
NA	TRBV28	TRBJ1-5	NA	CASSPDSDSNQPQHF	TGTGCCAGCAGCCCGGACAGTGATAGCAATCAGCCCCAGCATTTT
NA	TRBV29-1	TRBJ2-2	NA	CSVGMGHPGGELFF	TGCAGCGTTGGTATGGGCCACCCCGGCGGGGAGCTGTTTTTT
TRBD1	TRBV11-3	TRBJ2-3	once	CASSLVSGQGTDTQYF	TGTGCCAGCAGCTTAGTTTCGGGACAGGGGACAGATACGCAGTATTTT
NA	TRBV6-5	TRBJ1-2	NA	CASSYSKGGGYTF	TGTGCCAGCAGTTACTCGAAAGGGGGTGGCTACACCTTC